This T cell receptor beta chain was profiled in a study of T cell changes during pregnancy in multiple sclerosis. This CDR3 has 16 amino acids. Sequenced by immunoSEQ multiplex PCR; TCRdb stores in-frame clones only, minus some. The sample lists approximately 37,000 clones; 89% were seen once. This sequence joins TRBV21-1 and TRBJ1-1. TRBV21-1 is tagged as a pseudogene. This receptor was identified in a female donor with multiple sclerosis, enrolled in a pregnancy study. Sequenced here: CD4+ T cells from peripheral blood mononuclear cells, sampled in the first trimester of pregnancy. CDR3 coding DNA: TGTGCCAGCAGCAAAGATTTACGGGGGGAAAACACTGAAGCTTTCTTT. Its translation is CASSKDLRGENTEAFF.